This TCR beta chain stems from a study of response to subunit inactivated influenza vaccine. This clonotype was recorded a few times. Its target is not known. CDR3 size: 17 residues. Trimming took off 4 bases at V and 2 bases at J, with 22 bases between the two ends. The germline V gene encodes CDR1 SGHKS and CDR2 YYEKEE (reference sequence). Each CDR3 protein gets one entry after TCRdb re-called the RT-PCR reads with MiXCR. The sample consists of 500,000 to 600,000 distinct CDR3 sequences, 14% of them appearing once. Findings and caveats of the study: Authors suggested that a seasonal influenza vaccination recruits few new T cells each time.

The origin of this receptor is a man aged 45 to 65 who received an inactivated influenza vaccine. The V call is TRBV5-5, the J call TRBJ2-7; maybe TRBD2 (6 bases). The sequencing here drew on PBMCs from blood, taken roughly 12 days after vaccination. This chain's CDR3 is CASSPGGGAIAAYEQYF. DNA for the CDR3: TGTGCCAGCAGCCCGGGCGGCGGGGCCATAGCGGCCTACGAGCAGTACTTC.